This T cell receptor (beta chain) was sequenced in a study of blood T cells in healthy people across ages. Overall study results and limits: Comparison with aged donors showed that long-lived donors had more naive CD4+ cells and higher diversity.

Only a few counts were recorded for this clonotype. The antigen remains undetermined. Each sample had at least 6.5 million PBMCs isolated. Combining a sample-barcoded 5' primer with a J-beta primer mix, a second PCR ran for 7 to 11 cycles. In TCRdb, the 5' RACE reads were re-called with MiXCR into one record per CDR3 protein. The sample gives around 1,500,000 distinct CDR3 sequences, about 30% of which show up once; 7.7% is in the top ten. V lost 3 bases and J lost 0, with 9 bases in between. This CDR3 comprises 14 residues. Germline-derived CDR1 and CDR2 are GTSNPN and SVGIG (reference sequence). The chain uses TRBV30 and TRBJ2-1, with D possibly being TRBD1 (6 bases). Sequencing was performed on blood. The clonotype comes from a young woman in good health. The DNA for the CDR3 is TGTGCCTGGAGAACAGGGTACTCCTACAATGAGCAGTTCTTC. Translating gives CAWRTGYSYNEQFF. Full variable domain (rest looked up from reference TRBV30 and TRBJ2-1): SQTIHQWPATLVQPVGSPLSLECTVEGTSNPNLYWYRQAAGRGLQLLFYSVGIGQISSEVPQNLSASRPQDRQFILSSKKLLLSDSGFYLCAWRTGYSYNEQFFGPGTRLTVL.